One and the same sample provided the 23 T cell receptor beta chains below, sequenced in a study of neurological immune-mediated disorders. TCRdb fed the 5' RACE reads into MiXCR, producing one record per CDR3 protein. The sample lists roughly 60,000 distinct CDR3 sequences, under 5.5% occurring once. The sample comprised PBMCs. These receptors all come from a woman aged 45-65 years with multiple sclerosis.

This clonotype showed up many times. J is TRBJ1-2 and V is TRBV4-3; 10 bases match TRBD1. V shed 6 bases and J 5 bases; nucleotides not matched to a gene: 9. Germline CDR1 LGHNA, CDR2 YSLEER. The CDR3 extends over 15 amino acids. The CDR3 bases are TGCGCCAGCAGACTAATTGGGACAGGGGATTATGGCTACACCTTC. Translation: CASRLIGTGDYGYTF.

A few counts support this clonotype. The junction and the germline gene differ at one end; a read error may be behind it. The chain recombines TRBV6-2 or TRBV6-3 with TRBJ2-1, with a possible D match to TRBD1 (5 bases). The CDR3 is 15 amino acids. Germline CDR1 reads MNHEY; CDR2 reads SVGEGT. The DNA of the CDR3 is TGTGTCAGCAGCTTTCGCCGCGACAGCGACAATGAGCAGTTCTTC. Translated: CVSSFRRDSDNEQFF.

There are many counts of this clonotype. The V and J genes are TRBV9 and TRBJ2-1; TRBD1 matches 7 bases. CDR3 size: 15 residues. Germline CDR1 and CDR2: SGDLS and YYNGEE. Trimming removed 0 bases from V and 8 bases from J; junction bases left unmatched: 8. In DNA, the CDR3 is TGTGCCAGCAGCGTAGAACAGGGGTTTATATATGAGCAGTTCTTC. It yields the protein CASSVEQGFIYEQFF.

This clonotype was counted many times. The chain carries TRBV12-3 or TRBV12-4 and TRBJ2-4; the D gene is possibly TRBD1 (6 bases). The CDR3 has 17 amino acids. V dropped 3 bases and J dropped 5 bases, with 20 bases sitting between them. The CDR3 bases are TGTGCCAGCAGTTTGTTGAGGGCTGGGGGCTTCGAAAACATTCAGTACTTC. Its protein product is CASSLLRAGGFENIQYF.

This clonotype was seen a handful of times. Relative to the germline gene, one junction end is altered; a read error may explain this. The rearrangement joins TRBV12-5 to TRBJ1-6; D may be TRBD1 (5 bases). Germline CDR1 is LGHNT and CDR2 is FRNRAP. The CDR3 runs to 16 residues. DNA of the CDR3: TGTGCTAGTGGTTTGGTACTCGGGACGGGTAATTCACCCCTCAACTTT. Translation gives CASGLVLGTGNSPLNF. Full variable domain (remainder filled in from reference TRBV12-5 and TRBJ1-6): DARVTQTPRHKVTEMGQEVTMRCQPILGHNTVFWYRQTMMQGLELLAYFRNRAPLDDSGMPKDRFSAEMPDATLATLKIQPSEPRDSAVYFCASGLVLGTGNSPLNFGNGTRLTVT.

In this sample, this clonotype turned up many times. This chain uses TRBV5-1 with TRBJ1-2, with TRBD1 as a possible D gene (5 bases). Trimming removed 4 bases from V and 3 bases from J, with 19 bases in between. This CDR3 contains 16 residues. The germline V gene has CDR1 SGHRS and CDR2 YFSETQ. CDR3 region: CASSLGPQTGDYGYTF. Here the CDR3 DNA reads TGCGCCAGCAGCCTGGGACCCCAAACAGGAGACTATGGCTACACCTTC.

This clonotype was detected ten times or more. This chain uses TRBV12-3 or TRBV12-4 with TRBJ1-2, with 12 bases lining up with TRBD1. The CDR3 has 15 amino acids. Losses at the gene ends were 4 bases for V and 8 bases for J; bases not matched to a gene: 8. The CDR3: CASSSAGQGARGYTF. DNA for the CDR3: TGTGCCAGCAGTTCCGCGGGACAGGGGGCGCGAGGCTACACCTTC.

This clonotype was detected ten times or more. CDR3 sequence: CASSQGGYEQYF. CDR3 nucleotide sequence: TGTGCCAGCAGCCAAGGTGGCTACGAGCAGTACTTC. This chain connects TRBV4-2 to TRBJ2-7; D gene uncertain. V lost 1 base, J lost 3 bases, and 4 bases lay in between. Germline CDR1 LGHNA, CDR2 YNFKEQ. The length of the CDR3 is 12 residues.

This clonotype was observed many times. This sequence joins TRBV12-3 or TRBV12-4 and TRBJ2-2; unclear D gene. This CDR3 region has 13 residues. V shed 6 bases and J shed 2 bases, with 7 bases lying between them. The CDR3 protein is CASSRTNTGELFF. Written as DNA, the CDR3 is TGTGCCAGCAGCCGTACTAACACCGGGGAGCTGTTTTTT.

This clonotype was found many times. The J gene is TRBJ2-7, the V gene TRBV18; tentative D call: TRBD1 (5 bases). Germline loops: CDR1 KGHSH, CDR2 LQKENI. This CDR3 comprises 12 residues. The germline V and J ends were trimmed by 3 bases and 3 bases, with 6 bases remaining between them. The CDR3 loop is CASSPDSYEQYF. DNA of the CDR3: TGTGCCAGCTCACCTGACAGCTACGAGCAGTACTTC. Filled out from reference TRBV18 and TRBJ2-7, the complete variable domain reads NAGVMQNPRHLVRRRGQEARLRCSPMKGHSHVYWYRQLPEEGLKFMVYLQKENIIDESGMPKERFSAEFPKEGPSILRIQQVVRGDSAAYFCASSPDSYEQYFGPGTRLTVT.

This clonotype was counted at least ten times. V usage is TRBV20-1 and J usage is TRBJ2-3; no reliable D call. Germline values: CDR1 DFQATT, CDR2 SNEGSKA (reference sequence). The CDR3 has 16 amino acids. V was clipped by 0 bases and J by 0 bases, with 13 bases between them. The CDR3 DNA reads TGCAGTGCTAGAGAGGGCAGGACCTATAGCACAGATACGCAGTATTTT. It specifies CSAREGRTYSTDTQYF.

At least ten counts were recorded for this clonotype. The chain links TRBV11-3 to TRBJ1-5; weak D call: TRBD1 (5 bases). Between the trimmed V and J ends, which lost 5 bases and 7 bases, there was a span of 12 bases. This CDR3 contains 13 residues. Germline assignment: CDR1 SGHNT and CDR2 YENEEA. The CDR3 coding sequence is TGTGCCAGCAGCACCGGACACGGACAGCCCCAGCATTTT. Protein: CASSTGHGQPQHF.

This clonotype was detected only a few times. The CDR3: CASSPPDRDTGELFF. The DNA for the CDR3 is TGTGCCAGCAGCCCCCCGGACAGGGACACCGGGGAGCTGTTTTTT. The V call is TRBV25-1, the J call TRBJ2-2, with 8 bases that match TRBD1. J was trimmed by 3 bases and V by 6 bases; bases with no gene match: 6. In germline, CDR1 is MGHDK, CDR2 SYGVNS. The CDR3 runs to 15 residues. Supplemented by reference TRBV25-1 and TRBJ2-2, the full variable domain reads EADIYQTPRYLVIGTGKKITLECSQTMGHDKMYWYQQDPGMELHLIHYSYGVNSTEKGDLSSESTVSRIRTEHFPLTLESARPSHTSQYLCASSPPDRDTGELFFGEGSRLTVL.

The sample holds many counts of this clonotype. The rearrangement uses TRBV5-1 and TRBJ2-5; D is unclear. This CDR3 contains 13 residues. Germline CDR1 SGHRS, CDR2 YFSETQ. V was clipped by 3 bases and J by 5 bases, with 11 bases between them. The DNA for the CDR3 is TGCGCCAGCAGCTCCCCCGCAACGGAGACCCAGTACTTC. Its protein product is CASSSPATETQYF.

This clonotype appeared many times. Here the CDR3 reads CASRRDTSAFF. In nucleotides, the CDR3 is TGTGCCAGCAGGCGCGACACGTCAGCTTTCTTT. This chain joins TRBV28 and TRBJ1-1; no reliable D call. Germline values: CDR1 MDHEN, CDR2 SYDVKM. Trimming shortened V by 6 bases and J by 10 bases, and 12 bases separated the two germline ends. The CDR3 totals 11 residues.

This clonotype has more than one count but fewer than ten. V usage is TRBV10-3 and J usage is TRBJ2-1; 11 nucleotides align to TRBD2. Germline-derived CDR1 and CDR2 are ENHRY and SYGVKD. The CDR3 is made up of 13 amino acids. Losses at the gene ends were 8 bases for V and 6 bases for J; bases not matched to a gene: 3. CDR3 loop: CAISSGGSNEQFF. CDR3 bases: TGTGCCATCTCTAGCGGGGGGAGCAATGAGCAGTTCTTC.

V usage is TRBV4-1 and J usage is TRBJ2-1; a possible D gene is TRBD1 (5 bases). Trimming left V 0 bases short and J 0 bases short, with 24 bases between. Germline V gives CDR1 MGHRA, CDR2 YSYEKL. The CDR3 contains 21 residues. As DNA, the CDR3 is TGCGCCAGCAGCCAAGAACCCTCTTATCAACAGACAGCCCGCTCCTACAATGAGCAGTTCTTC. It yields the protein CASSQEPSYQQTARSYNEQFF.

There are a few counts of this clonotype. This sequence joins TRBV2 and TRBJ2-1, with D perhaps matching TRBD1 (5 bases). The CDR3 runs 17 residues. In germline, CDR1 is SNHLY, CDR2 FYNNEI. With 3 bases removed from V and 1 base from J, the gap between germline ends came to 16 bases. Written as DNA, the CDR3 is TGTGCCAGCAGTGAGCAGGGTAGACCAAGATCCTACAATGAGCAGTTCTTC. This codes for CASSEQGRPRSYNEQFF.

This clonotype was counted at least ten times. V gene TRBV7-2 combines with J gene TRBJ1-1, with D perhaps TRBD1 (5 bases). Germline values: CDR1 SGHTA, CDR2 FQGNSA. The CDR3 extends over 14 amino acids. V lost 5 bases and J lost 4, with 14 bases in between. The CDR3: CASSHPTALTEAFF. The CDR3 DNA reads as TGTGCCAGCAGCCACCCGACAGCCCTCACTGAAGCTTTCTTT.

The table lists this clonotype with many counts. The chain is built from TRBV12-3 or TRBV12-4 and TRBJ1-1; D may be TRBD1 (6 bases). The CDR3 is 16 residues long. V was clipped by 4 bases and J by 4 bases, with 19 bases between them. CDR3 DNA: TGTGCCAGCAGTTCCCCCCGCAGGGGTTTACGCACTGAAGCTTTCTTT. It codes for CASSSPRRGLRTEAFF.

Only a few counts were recorded for this clonotype. The DNA for the CDR3 is TGCAGTGCTATTCGGATATTAAACAATGAGCAGTTCTTC. It yields the protein CSAIRILNNEQFF. The chain is built from TRBV20-1 and TRBJ2-1, with no clear D. The CDR3 is 13 residues long. CDR1 and CDR2 (germline): DFQATT, SNEGSKA (reference sequence). The ends were cut back, 4 bases at V and 5 bases at J, with 12 bases in the middle.

This clonotype was seen many times. The V call is TRBV27, the J call TRBJ1-2; TRBD1 might be the D (5 bases). CDR3 length: 15 residues. V was cut by 6 bases and J by 0 bases, with 14 bases left in between. CDR1 and CDR2 (germline): MNHEY, SMNVEV (reference sequence). This CDR3 is CASSPREGTNYGYTF. In DNA, the CDR3 is TGTGCCAGCAGCCCCCGGGAGGGGACTAACTATGGCTACACCTTC.

This clonotype was counted many times. This chain uses TRBV5-5 with TRBJ2-7; D is ambiguous. Trimming stripped 2 bases from V and 4 bases from J, with 10 bases between. The CDR3 is made up of 13 amino acids. Germline CDR1 SGHKS, CDR2 YYEKEE (reference sequence). The DNA for the CDR3 is TGTGCCAGCAGCTTAGGGCCCCAATACGAGCAGTACGTC. It yields the protein CASSLGPQYEQYV.